This passage covers 21 T cell receptor beta chains from one sample sequenced in a study of blood T cell repertoires in COVID-19. Sequenced by immunoSEQ multiplex PCR; TCRdb stores in-frame clones only, minus some. The sample carries some 290,000 clones, 90% recorded once. Sequencing input: peripheral blood. The receptors stem from a woman aged 40 to 55 with COVID-19, enrolled during active disease.

This clone was seen a few times. The chain combines TRBV13 with TRBJ1-6; 7 bases fit TRBD1. The V gene end was trimmed by 5 bases and the J gene end by 10 bases; junction bases not matched to a gene: 8. CDR1 PRHDT and CDR2 FYEKMQ come from the germline V gene (reference sequence). The CDR3 loop spans 14 amino acids. DNA of the CDR3: TGTGCCAGCAGCCAGGGACAGACCTCCTCACCCCTCCACTTT. Translating gives CASSQGQTSSPLHF.

The genes are TRBV5-1 and TRBJ1-2; unclear D gene. Trimming cost V 4 bases and J 4 bases, with 23 bases left between them. Germline CDR1 SGHRS, CDR2 YFSETQ. The length of the CDR3 is 17 residues. DNA of the CDR3: TGCGCCAGCAGCCATGATGAGGGAGCTTCCCCTGGCTATGGCTACACCTTC. This encodes CASSHDEGASPGYGYTF.

This chain uses TRBV10-3 with TRBJ1-2; the D gene is possibly TRBD1 (5 bases). Germline V gene lookup returns CDR1 ENHRY and CDR2 SYGVKD. V lost 3 bases and J lost 3, with 11 bases in between. The CDR3 is made up of 14 amino acids. The CDR3 nucleotides read TGTGCCATCAGTGACCAAACAGGTGACTATGGCTACACCTTC. Translating it yields CAISDQTGDYGYTF.

The V gene is TRBV27, the J gene TRBJ2-7; 10 nucleotides align to TRBD1. The length of the CDR3 is 15 residues. After removal of 5 bases from V and 4 bases from J, the junction contained 8 bases not matched to a gene. Germline-derived CDR1 and CDR2 are MNHEY and SMNVEV (reference sequence). The DNA for the CDR3 is TGTGCCAGCAGTGCCACGGGACAGGGGTCTTACGAGCAGTACTTC. The encoded protein is CASSATGQGSYEQYF.

This clone was seen once. The V gene is TRBV2, the J gene TRBJ2-1; 10 bases agree with TRBD2. V shed 3 bases and J 3 bases; nucleotides not matched to a gene: 11. Germline assignment: CDR1 SNHLY and CDR2 FYNNEI. The CDR3 has 18 amino acids. The CDR3 DNA is TGTGCCAGCAGTGACCGACAGCGGGGGGGCCAAGGCTACAATGAGCAGTTCTTC. It encodes CASSDRQRGGQGYNEQFF.

V gene TRBV6-5 combines with J gene TRBJ1-6; no clear D. This CDR3 region has 15 residues. V lost 6 bases and J 8 bases, leaving 17 bases between the germline ends. Germline CDR1 MNHEY, CDR2 SVGAGI. CDR3 nucleotide sequence: TGTGCCAGCAGGCCAAGTGCGGACGGGGATTCACCCCTCCACTTT. This sequence encodes CASRPSADGDSPLHF.

The chain employs TRBV4-2 and TRBJ2-3; 7 nucleotides line up with TRBD2. The CDR3 is made up of 18 amino acids. Germline values: CDR1 LGHNA, CDR2 YNFKEQ. With 6 bases clipped from V and 6 bases from J, the junction kept 21 bases outside the gene matches. The DNA for the CDR3 is TGTGCCAGCAGTCAGCCGGGAGGCGGGGACCTTCTTGGGGATACGCAGTATTTT. Translated: CASSQPGGGDLLGDTQYF.

The chain has TRBV7-9 and TRBJ1-4; D call uncertain. The CDR3 runs to 15 residues. V was pared by 5 bases and J by 0 bases, with 10 bases between. From germline, CDR1 is SEHNR and CDR2 FQNEAQ (reference sequence). Here the CDR3 DNA reads TGTGCCAGCAGCACAAACAGTGCAACTAATGAAAAACTGTTTTTT. Translation gives CASSTNSATNEKLFF.

This chain joins TRBV3-1 (or the pseudogene TRBV3-2) and TRBJ1-1; D gene unclear. With 1 base removed from V and 6 bases from J, the gap between germline ends came to 6 bases. The CDR3 is 12 residues long. CDR1 and CDR2 (germline): LGHDT, YNNKEL (reference sequence). DNA of the CDR3: TGTGCCAGCAGCCAAGGCGATTCTGAAGCTTTCTTT. It is translated as CASSQGDSEAFF.

The V call is TRBV18, the J call TRBJ2-2; perhaps TRBD2 as D (5 bases). Trimming took 3 bases from V and 4 from J, leaving 9 bases between them. The V gene's germline CDR1 is KGHSH and CDR2 LQKENI. The CDR3 extends over 14 amino acids. The CDR3 nucleotides read TGTGCCAGCTCACCCCAGAGCGGCACCGGGGAGCTGTTTTTT. This sequence encodes CASSPQSGTGELFF.

The J gene is TRBJ2-2, the V gene TRBV2; D gene uncertain. Germline CDR1 reads SNHLY; CDR2 reads FYNNEI. The CDR3 runs to 14 residues. V was trimmed by 2 bases and J by 4 bases, leaving 8 bases between them. CDR3 nucleotides: TGTGCCAGCAGTGAACAGGCTACCACCGGGGAGCTGTTTTTT. Encoded protein: CASSEQATTGELFF.

V is TRBV29-1 and J is TRBJ1-2; 11 nucleotides line up with TRBD1. V dropped 6 bases and J dropped 8; count of bases not matched to a gene: 8. Germline V gene data show CDR1 as SQVTM and CDR2 as ANQGSEA. The CDR3 totals 13 residues. In DNA, the CDR3 is TGCAGCGTAGTTGGACAGGGGGCTTGGGGCTACACCTTC. This sequence encodes CSVVGQGAWGYTF.

V gene TRBV18 combines with J gene TRBJ1-4; 7 bases are shared with TRBD1. V dropped 6 bases and J dropped 8; count of bases not matched to a gene: 12. The length of the CDR3 is 15 residues. Germline V lookup: CDR1 KGHSH, CDR2 LQKENI. CDR3 nucleotides: TGTGCCAGCTCTCCCCGACAGGGAACGGAAGAAAAACTGTTTTTT. Translating gives CASSPRQGTEEKLFF.

The V gene is TRBV27, the J gene TRBJ2-5; D remains ambiguous. V was cut by 4 bases and J by 2 bases, with 5 bases left in between. CDR1 and CDR2 from the germline V gene are MNHEY and SMNVEV (reference sequence). The CDR3 contains 12 residues. The CDR3 region is CASSSTQETQYF. In DNA, the CDR3 is TGTGCCAGCAGTTCCACTCAAGAGACCCAGTACTTC.

The gene calls are TRBV29-1 and TRBJ2-7; D possibly corresponds to TRBD2 (6 bases). The V gene's germline CDR1 is SQVTM and CDR2 ANQGSEA. V was pared by 7 bases and J by 4 bases, with 17 bases between. There are 13 residues in the CDR3. Here the CDR3 DNA reads TGCAGCGGGGGGGAAAGGGAGAGGTACGAGCAGTACTTC. Translating it yields CSGGERERYEQYF.

This chain joins TRBV4-3 and TRBJ1-1; weak D call: TRBD1 (5 bases). Trimming removed 3 bases from V and 4 bases from J, with 12 bases in between. There are 14 residues in the CDR3. Germline V gene data show CDR1 as LGHNA and CDR2 as YSLEER. CDR3 DNA: TGCGCCAGCAGCCAGGCTGGACATCTCACTGAAGCTTTCTTT. Its translation: CASSQAGHLTEAFF.

V usage is TRBV18 and J usage is TRBJ1-5, with D possibly matching TRBD1 (5 bases). The CDR3 loop spans 16 amino acids. Trimming stripped 3 bases from V and 0 bases from J, with 12 bases between. Germline loops: CDR1 KGHSH, CDR2 LQKENI. CDR3 nucleotide sequence: TGTGCCAGCTCACCGGCAGGGATTACTAGCAATCAGCCCCAGCATTTT. This sequence encodes CASSPAGITSNQPQHF.

This clone was seen only once. The genes are TRBV14 and TRBJ2-3, with TRBD1 matching 8 bases. This CDR3 comprises 15 residues. Losses at the gene ends were 7 bases for V and 5 bases for J; bases not matched to a gene: 11. The germline CDR1 and CDR2 sequences are SGHDN and FVKESK. The CDR3 loop is CASTDRGFSGDTQYF. CDR3 DNA: TGTGCCAGCACCGACAGGGGATTTAGTGGAGATACGCAGTATTTT. The whole variable domain, filled in from reference TRBV14 and TRBJ2-3, reads EAGVTQFPSHSVIEKGQTVTLRCDPISGHDNLYWYRRVMGKEIKFLLHFVKESKQDESGMPNNRFLAERTGGTYSTLKVQPAELEDSGVYFCASTDRGFSGDTQYFGPGTRLTVL.

The J gene is TRBJ2-1, the V gene TRBV24-1, with TRBD2 matching over 11 bases. The V and J ends lost 3 bases and 5 bases, in that order; junction bases with no gene match: 2. The CDR3 extends over 15 amino acids. CDR1 and CDR2 (germline): KGHDR, SFDVKD. CDR3 amino acids: CATSDPTSGDNEQFF. The CDR3 bases are TGTGCCACCAGTGATCCGACTAGCGGGGACAATGAGCAGTTCTTC.

The CDR3 reads CAWSSGTGGNEKLFF. The DNA of the CDR3 is TGTGCCTGGAGTTCTGGGACAGGGGGTAATGAAAAACTGTTTTTT. J is TRBJ1-4 and V is TRBV30, with 11 bases lining up with TRBD1. Germline values: CDR1 GTSNPN, CDR2 SVGIG (reference sequence). The CDR3 is 15 residues long. J was trimmed by 4 bases and V by 2 bases; bases with no gene match: 3.

V usage is TRBV3-1 (or the pseudogene TRBV3-2) and J usage is TRBJ1-4, with TRBD1 matching over 9 bases. CDR1 is LGHDT, CDR2 YNNKEL, per germline (reference sequence). CDR3 size: 16 residues. V shed 4 bases, J shed 2 bases, and the junction held 5 bases outside the gene matches. In DNA form, the CDR3 reads TGTGCCAGCAGCCGTCAAGGGACAGGGACTAATGAAAAACTGTTTTTT. It yields the protein CASSRQGTGTNEKLFF.